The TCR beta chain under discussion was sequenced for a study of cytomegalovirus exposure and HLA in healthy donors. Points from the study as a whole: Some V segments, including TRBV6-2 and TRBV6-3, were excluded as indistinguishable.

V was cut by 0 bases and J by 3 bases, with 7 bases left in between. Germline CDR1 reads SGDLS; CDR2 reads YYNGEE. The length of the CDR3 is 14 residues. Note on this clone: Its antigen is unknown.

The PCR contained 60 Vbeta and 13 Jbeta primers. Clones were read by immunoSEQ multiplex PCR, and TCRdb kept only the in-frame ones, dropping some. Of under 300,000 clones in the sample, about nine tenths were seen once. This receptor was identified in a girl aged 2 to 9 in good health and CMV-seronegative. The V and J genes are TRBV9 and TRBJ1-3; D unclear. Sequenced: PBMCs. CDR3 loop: CASSVVPDGNTIYF. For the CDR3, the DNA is TGTGCCAGCAGCGTAGTCCCAGATGGAAACACCATATATTTT.